This TCR beta chain stems from a study of CD8+ T cells in alopecia areata. Overall study results and limits: Lesional scalp, especially alopecia totalis/universalis, showed higher clonality than normal scalp.

Germline V gene lookup returns CDR1 SQVTM and CDR2 ANQGSEA. The V and J ends lost 1 base and 6 bases respectively, with 12 bases between them. CDR3 length equals 13 residues. As concerns this clone: The antigen remains undetermined.

The sequencing template was cDNA reverse transcribed from extracted RNA. The protocol was immunoSEQ multiplex PCR, while the TCRdb copy is restricted to in-frame clones and leaves out a portion. The sample carries some 150,000 clones, around 55% recorded once. Alopecia areata patients had lesional scalp punch biopsies and peripheral blood taken from them. The sequencing here drew on CD8+ T cells sorted from blood, taken at week 0. The chain joins TRBV29-1 to TRBJ1-2; D may be TRBD1 (6 bases). The TCR sequence derives from a human donor with alopecia areata. CDR3 amino acids: CSVEVSGADGYTF. The CDR3 nucleotides read TGCAGCGTTGAAGTTTCGGGGGCGGATGGCTACACCTTC. Supplemented by reference TRBV29-1 and TRBJ1-2, the full variable domain reads SAVISQKPSRDICQRGTSLTIQCQVDSQVTMMFWYRQQPGQSLTLIATANQGSEATYESGFVIDKFPISRPNLTFSTLTVSNMSPEDSSIYLCSVEVSGADGYTFGSGTRLTVV.